This T cell receptor (beta chain) appears in the sequencing data of a study of human CD8 memory T cell subsets (dated by TCRdb to 2019 to 2021). For the wider study: To assess clonal relationships, the TCRbeta repertoires of stem-like (TSTEM), progenitor exhausted-like (TPEX) and effector memory CD8+ T cell subsets were compared. Over five donors each provided TSTEM, TPEX and effector memory subsets, from which TCRbeta repertoires were obtained.

The paper's findings and limits, for the study overall: Clonotypes were shared with effector memory cells by both stem-like subsets, but only minimal overlap was found between TSTEM and TPEX repertoires, suggesting distinct antigen spectra. Normalized Shannon-Wiener diversity was similarly high in the TSTEM and TPEX subsets, while the effector memory subsets were comparatively less diverse. Only TCRbeta chains were sequenced, and repertoire comparisons were based on six donors, with testing performed by paired t-tests and Bonferroni correction. Based on Chao1 estimates, TSTEM subsets appeared to have greater repertoire diversity than TPEX subsets, which may reflect a broader range of specificities.

A Human TCR Profiling Kit was used to prepare UMI-labeled 5' RACE TCRbeta libraries. The same number of PCR cycles was used to prepare all TCRbeta libraries in parallel. The original methods were these. The number of functional CDR3beta clonotypes in each TCRbeta library ranged from 3,000 to 18,000. UMI extraction and consensus assembly used MIGEC 1.2.9, requiring at least three reads per UMI. MiXCR 3.0.3 was used to extract the in-frame CDR3beta repertoires. Each sample was downsampled to 42,000 randomly selected UMIs before diversity metrics were computed in VDJtools 1.2.1. Repertoire overlap metrics D, R and F2 were calculated in VDJtools for the top 3,000 clones of each sample pair. After the reads were reprocessed by TCRdb, one entry was made per CDR3 protein sequence, with no DNA. The V and J calls and clone size come from TCRdb's table, not from the authors' own analysis. This sample's clone table shows about 18,000 distinct CDR3 sequences. The ten largest clones take up 5% to 6% of the sample.

Points on this clonotype: Its antigen has not been determined.

Peripheral blood mononuclear cells were isolated from healthy donor buffy coats by density gradient separation. The study enriched total CD8+ T cells through negative magnetic separation using EasySep or MojoSort CD8+ T cell isolation kits. An RNeasy Mini Kit was used to extract total RNA from duplicate vials of around 140,000 sorted CD8+ T cells per subset. PBMCs were used either fresh or after cryopreservation in fetal bovine serum containing approximately 10% DMSO. Fluorescence-activated cell sorting on a FACSAria III was used to sort the CD8+ T cell subsets to purity. This clonotype originated in a human donor in good health. Sequenced input: CD8+ T cells from PBMCs.

The CDR3: CASSPNPGLAGSETQYF. The chain couples TRBV5-6 to TRBJ2-5; the TCRdb D gene call, TRBD2, has no DNA to confirm it. The CDR3 sequence holds 17 residues, the cysteine and phenylalanine included. DNA is not on record. Looking up the germline V gene yields CDR1 SGHDT and CDR2 YYEEEE.